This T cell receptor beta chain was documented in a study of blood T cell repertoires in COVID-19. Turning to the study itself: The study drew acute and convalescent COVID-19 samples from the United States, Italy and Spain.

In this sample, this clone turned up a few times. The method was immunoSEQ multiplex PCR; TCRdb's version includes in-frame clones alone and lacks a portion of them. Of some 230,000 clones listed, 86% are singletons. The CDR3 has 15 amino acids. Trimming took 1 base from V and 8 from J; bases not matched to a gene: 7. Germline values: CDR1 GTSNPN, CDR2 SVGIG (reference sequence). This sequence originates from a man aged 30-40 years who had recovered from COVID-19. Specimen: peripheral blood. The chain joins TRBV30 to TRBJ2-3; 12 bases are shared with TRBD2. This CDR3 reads CAWSGTSGAGGTQYF. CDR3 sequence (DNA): TGTGCCTGGAGTGGGACTAGCGGGGCCGGCGGTACGCAGTATTTT.